The entry below describes one T cell receptor (beta chain). No antigen is known for it. The source of the sample is a study of T cells after yellow fever vaccination. On the study more broadly: Fractions with few cells were prepared using SMART-Seq v4 Ultra Low Input.

Germline V gene sequence: CDR1 SGHTA, CDR2 FQGNSA. The CDR3 sequence is 16 residues long. V lost 1 base to trimming and J lost 6 bases, with 16 bases between them. UMIs and a universal primer site were added when TCR cDNA was made by 5'RACE template switching. Using its own MiXCR run on the 5' RACE reads, TCRdb lists one record per CDR3 protein. The data contain a few hundred thousand distinct CDR3 sequences, roughly 4.3% of them singletons. Findings and limits, study-wide: CD4 and CD8 compartments shared a small share of clonotypes, likely from convergent recombination.

The source of this sequence is a man between 18 and 29 years old who received the YFV17D yellow fever vaccine. The rearrangement joins TRBV7-2 to TRBJ1-5; tentatively, D is TRBD1 (5 bases). The source was PBMCs, collected 5 days after the yellow fever booster vaccination. The CDR3 nucleotides read TGTGCCAGCAGCTTAGAAGAACTGGGGACGGGTCAGCCCCAGCATTTT. This sequence encodes CASSLEELGTGQPQHF.